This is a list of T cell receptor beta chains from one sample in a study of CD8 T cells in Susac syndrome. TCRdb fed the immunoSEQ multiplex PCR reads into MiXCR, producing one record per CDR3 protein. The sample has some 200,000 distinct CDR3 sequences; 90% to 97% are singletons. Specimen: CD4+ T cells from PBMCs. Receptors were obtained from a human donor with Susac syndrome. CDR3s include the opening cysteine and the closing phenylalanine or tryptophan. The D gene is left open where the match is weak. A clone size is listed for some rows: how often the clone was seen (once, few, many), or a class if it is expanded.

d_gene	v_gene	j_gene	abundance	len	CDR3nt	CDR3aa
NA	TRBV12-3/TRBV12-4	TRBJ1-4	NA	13	TGTGCCAGCAGTTTTGAGACCAGAGGCACGCTGTTTTTT	CASSFETRGTLFF
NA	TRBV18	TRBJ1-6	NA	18	TGTGCCAGCTCACCGCAGATGACTGATAATGGGTATAATTCACCCCTCCACTTT	CASSPQMTDNGYNSPLHF
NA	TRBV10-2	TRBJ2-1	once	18	TGCGCCAGCAGTCCTGTTCGGGGCGAATCGAGCTCCTACAATGAGCAGTTCTTC	CASSPVRGESSSYNEQFF
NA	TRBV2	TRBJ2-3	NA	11	TGTGCCAGCAGTGACAGGGATACGCAGTATTTT	CASSDRDTQYF
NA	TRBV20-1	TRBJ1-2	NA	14	TGCAGTGCTAGAGATAACAGGCCCATATATGGCTACACCTTC	CSARDNRPIYGYTF
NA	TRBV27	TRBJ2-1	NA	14	TGTGCCAGCAGTCCATATGGTAGACTAGGTGAGCAGTTCTTC	CASSPYGRLGEQFF
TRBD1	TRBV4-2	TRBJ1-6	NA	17	TGTGCCAGCAGCCAACGAATCCCGACAGGGACGGATTCACCCCTCCACTTT	CASSQRIPTGTDSPLHF
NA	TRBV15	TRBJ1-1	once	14	TGTGCCACCAGCAGAGATACCGTGAACACTGAAGCTTTCTTT	CATSRDTVNTEAFF
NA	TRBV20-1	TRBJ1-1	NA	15	TGCAGTGCCCGCGACGGCGGGGGCGAGGCCACTGAAGCTTTCTTT	CSARDGGGEATEAFF
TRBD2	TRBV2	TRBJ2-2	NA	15	TGTGCCAGCAGACAAAGGACTAGCGGCACCGGGGAGCTGTTTTTT	CASRQRTSGTGELFF
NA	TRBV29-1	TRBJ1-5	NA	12	TGCAGCGCCAGGGAGGCGAGTCAGCCCCAGCATTTT	CSAREASQPQHF
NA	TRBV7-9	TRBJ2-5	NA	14	TGTGCCAGCAGCTTAAGGACAGCTCAAGAGACCCAGTACTTC	CASSLRTAQETQYF
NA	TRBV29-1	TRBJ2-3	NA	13	TGCAGCGTTGGCACAGCTAGCACAGATACGCAGTATTTT	CSVGTASTDTQYF
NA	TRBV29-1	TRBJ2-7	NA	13	TGCAGCGTCATCAGGGGCGGTAAGGACGAGCAGTACTTC	CSVIRGGKDEQYF
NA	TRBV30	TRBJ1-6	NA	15	TGTGCCTGGAGTGTTGCGGGCTCCTATAATTCACCCCTCCACTTT	CAWSVAGSYNSPLHF
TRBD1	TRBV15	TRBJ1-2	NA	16	TGTGCCACCAGCAGAGTTTCGGGCAGGGGGAACTATGGCTACACCTTC	CATSRVSGRGNYGYTF
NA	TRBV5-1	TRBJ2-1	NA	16	TGCGCCAGCAGCCCGATCGGTTCGAGCTCCTACAATGAGCAGTTCTTC	CASSPIGSSSYNEQFF
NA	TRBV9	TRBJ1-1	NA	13	TGTGCCAGCAGCGTATCGGCGAAGACTGAAGCTTTCTTT	CASSVSAKTEAFF
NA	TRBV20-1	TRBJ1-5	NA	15	TGCAGTGCTAACGTACAGGTTGGGGCGAATCAGCCCCAGCATTTT	CSANVQVGANQPQHF
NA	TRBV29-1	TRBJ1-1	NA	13	TGCAGCGTCTACAGGGCCAAGGACACTGAAGCTTTCTTT	CSVYRAKDTEAFF
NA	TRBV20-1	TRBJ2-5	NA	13	TGCAGTGCTAGAGATTGGGTTCTGGAGACCCAGTACTTC	CSARDWVLETQYF
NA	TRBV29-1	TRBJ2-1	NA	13	TGCAGCGTAGTTCCAATATTAGACAATGAGCAGTTCTTC	CSVVPILDNEQFF
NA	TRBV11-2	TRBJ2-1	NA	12	TGTGCCAGCAGCTTCCCAGGGAATGAGCAGTTCTTC	CASSFPGNEQFF
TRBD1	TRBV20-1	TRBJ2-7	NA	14	TGCAGTGCTAGGGGACAGGGGACTTACTACGAGCAGTACTTC	CSARGQGTYYEQYF
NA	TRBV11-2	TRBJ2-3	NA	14	TGTGCCAGCAGCCGAGGGGACGGCACAGATACGCAGTATTTT	CASSRGDGTDTQYF
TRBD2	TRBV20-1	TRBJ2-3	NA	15	TGCAGTGCTAGAGTCGGCGGGGGGGCCGCAGATACGCAGTATTTT	CSARVGGGAADTQYF
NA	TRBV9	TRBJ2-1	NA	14	TGTGCCAGCAGCTTTAGCGGCGCCTACAATGAGCAGTTCTTC	CASSFSGAYNEQFF
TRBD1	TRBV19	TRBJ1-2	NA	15	TGTGCCAGTAGTATCTCCCCTGCAGGGGGATATGGCTACACCTTC	CASSISPAGGYGYTF
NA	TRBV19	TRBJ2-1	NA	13	TGTGCCAGTACACGGGACACCTACAATGAGCAGTTCTTC	CASTRDTYNEQFF
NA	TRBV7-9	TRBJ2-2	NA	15	TGTGCCAGCAGACAGGACACCGCGAACACCGGGGAGCTGTTTTTT	CASRQDTANTGELFF
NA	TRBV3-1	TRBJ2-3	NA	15	TGTGCCAGCAGCGAAACAGGGTTGAATTCAGATACGCAGTATTTT	CASSETGLNSDTQYF
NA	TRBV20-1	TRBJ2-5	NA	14	TGCAGTGCTAGAGGGGGATGGGGGCAAGAGACCCAGTACTTC	CSARGGWGQETQYF
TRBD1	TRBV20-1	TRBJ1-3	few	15	TGCAGTGCTAGGGTCGACAGGGCGTCTGGAAACACCATATATTTT	CSARVDRASGNTIYF
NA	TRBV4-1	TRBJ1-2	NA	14	TGCGCCAGCAGCCAAGTGTCGACTAACTATGGCTACACCTTC	CASSQVSTNYGYTF
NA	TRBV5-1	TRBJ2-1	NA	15	TGCGCCAGCAGCCCCCTCGAGGTCAGCTACAATGAGCAGTTCTTC	CASSPLEVSYNEQFF
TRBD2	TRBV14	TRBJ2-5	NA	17	TGTGCCAGCAGCCAACGAGTCCTAGCGGGGGGAAAGGAGACCCAGTACTTC	CASSQRVLAGGKETQYF
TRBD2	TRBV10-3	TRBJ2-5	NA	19	TGTGCCATCAGTGAGTCGGCGGCGACTAGCGGGGGGCCGAGGGAGACCCAGTACTTC	CAISESAATSGGPRETQYF
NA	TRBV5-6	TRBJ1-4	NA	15	TGTGCCAGCAGCTTAAAGACGGTTTCCCATGAAAAACTGTTTTTT	CASSLKTVSHEKLFF
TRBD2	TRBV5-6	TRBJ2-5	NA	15	TGTGCCAGCAGCACACGGACTAGCGGGGGAGAGACCCAGTACTTC	CASSTRTSGGETQYF
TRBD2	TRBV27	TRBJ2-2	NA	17	TGTGCCAGCAGTTGGGCTAGCGGGGGGGCGAACACCGGGGAGCTGTTTTTT	CASSWASGGANTGELFF
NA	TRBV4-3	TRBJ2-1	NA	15	TGCGCCAGCAGCCAAGAAGGACGGCAGGGCAGGGAGCAGTTCTTC	CASSQEGRQGREQFF
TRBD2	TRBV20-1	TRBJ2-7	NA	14	TGCAGTGCTGCAACGCGGGGGGTATCCTACGAGCAGTACTTC	CSAATRGVSYEQYF
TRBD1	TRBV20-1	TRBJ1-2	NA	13	TGCAGTGCCACCCCGGGACAGTACTATGGCTACACCTTC	CSATPGQYYGYTF
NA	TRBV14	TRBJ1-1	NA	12	TGTGCCAGCAGCGTTCAGGGCTTTGAAGCTTTCTTT	CASSVQGFEAFF
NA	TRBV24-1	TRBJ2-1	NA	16	TGTGCCACCAGTGACCACACAGGGAGAGGGTACAATGAGCAGTTCTTC	CATSDHTGRGYNEQFF
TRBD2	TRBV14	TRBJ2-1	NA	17	TGTGCCAGCAGCCAGAAGACCCCGGGACTAGGAGGGAATGAGCAGTTCTTC	CASSQKTPGLGGNEQFF
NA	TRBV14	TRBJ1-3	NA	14	TGTGCCAGCAGCCTGACGGGGCTCGATCGCACCATATATTTT	CASSLTGLDRTIYF
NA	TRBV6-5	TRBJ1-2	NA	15	TGTGCCAGCAGTTACTCTGGCATGCTCTCCTATGGCTACACCTTC	CASSYSGMLSYGYTF
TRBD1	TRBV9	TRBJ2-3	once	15	TGTGCCAGCAGCGAGAGGGGACAGTACACAGATACGCAGTATTTT	CASSERGQYTDTQYF
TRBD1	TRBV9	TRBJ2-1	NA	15	TGTGCCAGCAGCTGGACAGGGGGTAGGGACAATGAGCAGTTCTTC	CASSWTGGRDNEQFF
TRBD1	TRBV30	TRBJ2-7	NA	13	TGTGCCTGGAGTAGGACAGGGTCCCGCGAGCAGTACTTC	CAWSRTGSREQYF
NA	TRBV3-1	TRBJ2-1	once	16	TGTGCCAGCAGCCAAGGCCTGGGCGGGTGGGGCCATGAGCAGTTCTTC	CASSQGLGGWGHEQFF